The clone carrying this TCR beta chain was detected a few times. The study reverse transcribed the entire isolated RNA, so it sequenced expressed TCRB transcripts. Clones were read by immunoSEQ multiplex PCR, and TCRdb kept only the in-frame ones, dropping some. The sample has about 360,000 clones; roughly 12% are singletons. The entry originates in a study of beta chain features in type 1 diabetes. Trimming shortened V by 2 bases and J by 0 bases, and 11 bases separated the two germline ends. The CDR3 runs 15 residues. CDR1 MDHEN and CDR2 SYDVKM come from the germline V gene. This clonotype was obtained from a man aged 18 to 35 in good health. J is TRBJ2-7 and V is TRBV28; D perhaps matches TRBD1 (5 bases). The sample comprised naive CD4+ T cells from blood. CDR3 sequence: CASSLRTPSSYEQYF. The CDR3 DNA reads TGTGCCAGCAGTTTACGGACACCCAGCTCCTACGAGCAGTACTTC.